A few counts support the clone carrying this T cell receptor beta chain. The antigen is unknown. These data belong to a study of OX40 agonist ivuxolimab in advanced cancers. Across the whole study: Intravenous ivuxolimab at 0.01 to 10 mg/kg was given to patients every 2 weeks. Every patient in dose escalation had hepatocellular carcinoma, melanoma, renal cell or head and neck cancer.

Profiled with immunoSEQ multiplex PCR; TCRdb holds only in-frame clones, not every one. The data show under 5,500 clones, with approximately 66% seen just once and about 70% held by the top ten. V shed 3 bases and J shed 2 bases, with 8 bases lying between them. Germline V gives CDR1 LNHDA, CDR2 SQIVND (reference sequence). This CDR3 spans 13 amino acids. Samples were taken at baseline and on day 1 of cycles 4 and 7. General study points: Within 6 weeks, CD4+ and CD8+ blood T cells expanded clonally at 0.1 to 3.0 mg/kg.

The sequencing here drew on CD4+ or CD8+ T cells sorted from blood, taken in a trial of the OX40 agonist ivuxolimab. The TCR comes from an adult with an advanced solid tumor such as melanoma, head and neck, liver or kidney cancer. The rearrangement links TRBV19 to TRBJ2-7; possibly TRBD1 or TRBD2 for D (5 bases each). Here the CDR3 reads CASSIGGAYEQYF. CDR3 sequence (DNA): TGTGCCAGTAGTATTGGGGGTGCCTACGAGCAGTACTTC.